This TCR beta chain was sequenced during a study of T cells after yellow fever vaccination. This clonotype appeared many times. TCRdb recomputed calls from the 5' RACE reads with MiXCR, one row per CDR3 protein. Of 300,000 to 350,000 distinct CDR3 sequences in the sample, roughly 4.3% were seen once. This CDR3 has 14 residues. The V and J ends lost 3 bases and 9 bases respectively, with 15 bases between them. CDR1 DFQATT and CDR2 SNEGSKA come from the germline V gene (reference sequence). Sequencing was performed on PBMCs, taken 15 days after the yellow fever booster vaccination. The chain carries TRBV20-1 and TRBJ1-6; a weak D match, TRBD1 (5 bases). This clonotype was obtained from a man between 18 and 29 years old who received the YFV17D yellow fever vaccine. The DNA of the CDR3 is TGCAGTGCTAGGGGTCAACAGGTTACTTCACCCCTCCACTTT. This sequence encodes CSARGQQVTSPLHF.